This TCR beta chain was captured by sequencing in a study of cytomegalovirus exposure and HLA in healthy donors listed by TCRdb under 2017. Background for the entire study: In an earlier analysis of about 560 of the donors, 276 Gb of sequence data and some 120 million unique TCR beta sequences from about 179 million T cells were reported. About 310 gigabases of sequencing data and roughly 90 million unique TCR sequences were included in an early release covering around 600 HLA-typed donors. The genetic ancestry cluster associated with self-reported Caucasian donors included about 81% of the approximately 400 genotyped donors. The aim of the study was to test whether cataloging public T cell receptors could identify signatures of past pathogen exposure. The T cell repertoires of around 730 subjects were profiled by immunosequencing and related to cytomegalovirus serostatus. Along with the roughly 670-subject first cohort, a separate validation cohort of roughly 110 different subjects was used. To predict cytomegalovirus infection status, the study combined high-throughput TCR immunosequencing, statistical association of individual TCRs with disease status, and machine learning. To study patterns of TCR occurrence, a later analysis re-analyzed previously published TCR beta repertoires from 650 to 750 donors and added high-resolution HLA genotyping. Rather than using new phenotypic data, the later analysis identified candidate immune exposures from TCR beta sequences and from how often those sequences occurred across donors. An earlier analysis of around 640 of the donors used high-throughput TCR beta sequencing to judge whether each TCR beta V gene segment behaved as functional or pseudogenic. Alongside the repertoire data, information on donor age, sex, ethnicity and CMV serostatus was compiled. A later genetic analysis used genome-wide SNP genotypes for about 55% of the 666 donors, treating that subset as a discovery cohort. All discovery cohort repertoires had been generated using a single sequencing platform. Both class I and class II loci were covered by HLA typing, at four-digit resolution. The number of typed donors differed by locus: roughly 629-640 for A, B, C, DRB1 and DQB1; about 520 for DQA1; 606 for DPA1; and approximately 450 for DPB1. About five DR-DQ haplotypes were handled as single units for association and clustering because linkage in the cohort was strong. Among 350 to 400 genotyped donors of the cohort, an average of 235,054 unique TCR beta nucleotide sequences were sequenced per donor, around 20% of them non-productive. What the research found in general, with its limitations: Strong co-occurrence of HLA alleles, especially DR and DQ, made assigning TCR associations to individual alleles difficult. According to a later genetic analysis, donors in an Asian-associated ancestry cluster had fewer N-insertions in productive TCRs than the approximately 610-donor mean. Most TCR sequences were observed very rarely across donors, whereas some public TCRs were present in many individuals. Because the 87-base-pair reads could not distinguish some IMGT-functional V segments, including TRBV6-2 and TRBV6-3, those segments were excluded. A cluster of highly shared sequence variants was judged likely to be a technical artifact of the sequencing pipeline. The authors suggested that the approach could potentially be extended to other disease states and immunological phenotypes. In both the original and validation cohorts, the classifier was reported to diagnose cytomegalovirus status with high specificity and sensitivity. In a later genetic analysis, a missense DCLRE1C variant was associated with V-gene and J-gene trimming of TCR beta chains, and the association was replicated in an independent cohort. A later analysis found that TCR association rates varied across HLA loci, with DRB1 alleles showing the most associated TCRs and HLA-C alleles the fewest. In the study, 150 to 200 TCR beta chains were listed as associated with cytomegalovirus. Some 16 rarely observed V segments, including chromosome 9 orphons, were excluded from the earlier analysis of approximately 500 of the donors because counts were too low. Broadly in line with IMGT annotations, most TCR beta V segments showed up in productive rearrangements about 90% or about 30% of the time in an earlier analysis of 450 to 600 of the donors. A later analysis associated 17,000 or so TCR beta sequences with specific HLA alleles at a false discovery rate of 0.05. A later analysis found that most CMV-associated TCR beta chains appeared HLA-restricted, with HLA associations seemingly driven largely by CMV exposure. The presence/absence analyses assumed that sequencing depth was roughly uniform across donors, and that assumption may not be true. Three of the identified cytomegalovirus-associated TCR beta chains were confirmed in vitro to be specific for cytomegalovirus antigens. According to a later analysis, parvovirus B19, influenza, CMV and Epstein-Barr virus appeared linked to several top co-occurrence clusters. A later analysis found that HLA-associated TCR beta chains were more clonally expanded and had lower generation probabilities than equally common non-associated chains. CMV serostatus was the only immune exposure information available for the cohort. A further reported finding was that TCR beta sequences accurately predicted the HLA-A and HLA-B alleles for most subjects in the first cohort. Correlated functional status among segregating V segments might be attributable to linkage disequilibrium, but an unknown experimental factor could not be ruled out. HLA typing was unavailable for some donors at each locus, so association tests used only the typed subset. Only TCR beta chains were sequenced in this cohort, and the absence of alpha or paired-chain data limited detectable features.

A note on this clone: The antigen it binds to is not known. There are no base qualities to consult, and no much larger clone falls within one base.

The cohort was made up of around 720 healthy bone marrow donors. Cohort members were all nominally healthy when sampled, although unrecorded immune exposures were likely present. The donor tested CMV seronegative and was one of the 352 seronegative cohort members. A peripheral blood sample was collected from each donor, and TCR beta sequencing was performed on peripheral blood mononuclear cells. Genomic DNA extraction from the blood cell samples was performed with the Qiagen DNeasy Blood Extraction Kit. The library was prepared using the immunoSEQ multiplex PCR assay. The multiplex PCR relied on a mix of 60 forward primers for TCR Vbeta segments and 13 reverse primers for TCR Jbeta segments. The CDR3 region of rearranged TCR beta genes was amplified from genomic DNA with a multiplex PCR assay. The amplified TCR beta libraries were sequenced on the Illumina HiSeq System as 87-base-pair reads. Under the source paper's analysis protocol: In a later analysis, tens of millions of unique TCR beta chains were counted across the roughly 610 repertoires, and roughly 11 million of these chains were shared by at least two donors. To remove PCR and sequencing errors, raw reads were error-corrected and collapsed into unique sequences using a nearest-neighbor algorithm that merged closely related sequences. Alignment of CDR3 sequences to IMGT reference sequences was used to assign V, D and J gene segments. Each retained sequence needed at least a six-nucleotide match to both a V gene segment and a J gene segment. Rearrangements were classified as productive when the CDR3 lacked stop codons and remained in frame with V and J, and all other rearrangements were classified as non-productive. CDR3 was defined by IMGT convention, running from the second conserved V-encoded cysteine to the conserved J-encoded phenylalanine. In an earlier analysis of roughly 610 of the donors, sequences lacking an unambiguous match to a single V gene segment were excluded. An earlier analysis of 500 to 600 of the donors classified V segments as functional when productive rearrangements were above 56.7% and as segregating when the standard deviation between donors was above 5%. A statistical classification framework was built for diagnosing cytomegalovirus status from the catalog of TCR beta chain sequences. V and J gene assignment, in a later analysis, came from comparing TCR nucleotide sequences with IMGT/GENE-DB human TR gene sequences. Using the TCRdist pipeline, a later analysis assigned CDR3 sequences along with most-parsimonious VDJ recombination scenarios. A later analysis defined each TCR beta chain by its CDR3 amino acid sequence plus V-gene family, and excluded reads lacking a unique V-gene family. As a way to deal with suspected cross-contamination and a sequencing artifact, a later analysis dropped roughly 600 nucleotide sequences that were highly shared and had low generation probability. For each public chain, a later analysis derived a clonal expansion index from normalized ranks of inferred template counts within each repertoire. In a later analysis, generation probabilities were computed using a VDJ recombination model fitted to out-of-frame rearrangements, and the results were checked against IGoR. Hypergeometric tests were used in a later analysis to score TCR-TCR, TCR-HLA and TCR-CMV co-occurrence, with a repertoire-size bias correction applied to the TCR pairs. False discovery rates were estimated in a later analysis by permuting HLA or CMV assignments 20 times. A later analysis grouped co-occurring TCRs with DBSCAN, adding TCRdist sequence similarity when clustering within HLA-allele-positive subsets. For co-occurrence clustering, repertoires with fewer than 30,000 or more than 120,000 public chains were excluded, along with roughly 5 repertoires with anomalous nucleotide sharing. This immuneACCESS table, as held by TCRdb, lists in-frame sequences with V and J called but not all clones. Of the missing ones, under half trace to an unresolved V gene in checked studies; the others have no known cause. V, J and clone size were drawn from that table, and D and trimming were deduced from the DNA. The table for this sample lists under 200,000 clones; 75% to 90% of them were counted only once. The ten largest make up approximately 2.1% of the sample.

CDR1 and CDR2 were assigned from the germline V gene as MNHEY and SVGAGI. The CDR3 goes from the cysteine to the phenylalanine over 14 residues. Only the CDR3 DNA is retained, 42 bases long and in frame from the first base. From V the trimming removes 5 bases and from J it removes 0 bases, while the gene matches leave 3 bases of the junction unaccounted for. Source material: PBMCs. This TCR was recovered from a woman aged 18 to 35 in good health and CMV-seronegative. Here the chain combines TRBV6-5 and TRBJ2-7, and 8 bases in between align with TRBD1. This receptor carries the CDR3 CASSRDRSSYEQYF. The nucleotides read TGTGCCAGCAGTAGGGACAGGAGCTCCTACGAGCAGTACTTC.